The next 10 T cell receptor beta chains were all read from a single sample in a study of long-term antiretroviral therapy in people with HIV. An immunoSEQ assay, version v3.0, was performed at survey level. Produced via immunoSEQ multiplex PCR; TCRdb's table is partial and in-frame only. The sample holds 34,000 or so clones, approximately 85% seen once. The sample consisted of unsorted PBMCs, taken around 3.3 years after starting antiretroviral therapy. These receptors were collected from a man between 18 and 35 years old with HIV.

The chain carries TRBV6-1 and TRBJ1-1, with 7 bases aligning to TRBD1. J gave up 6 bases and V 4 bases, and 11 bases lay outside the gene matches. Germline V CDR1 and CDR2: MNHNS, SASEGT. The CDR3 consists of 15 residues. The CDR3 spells CASSALQGSGPEAFF. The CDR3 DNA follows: TGTGCCAGCAGTGCACTACAGGGGAGCGGTCCTGAAGCTTTCTTT.

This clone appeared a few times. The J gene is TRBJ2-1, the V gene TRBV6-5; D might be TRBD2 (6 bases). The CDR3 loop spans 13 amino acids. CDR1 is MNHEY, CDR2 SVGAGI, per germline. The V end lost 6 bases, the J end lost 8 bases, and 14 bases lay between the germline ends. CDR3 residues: CASRRRETDEQFF. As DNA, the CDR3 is TGTGCCAGCAGGCGCCGGGAGACGGATGAGCAGTTCTTC.

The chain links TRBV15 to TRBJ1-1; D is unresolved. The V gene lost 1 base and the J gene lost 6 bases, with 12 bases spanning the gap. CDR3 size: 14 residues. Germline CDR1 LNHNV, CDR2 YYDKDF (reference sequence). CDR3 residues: CATSRGADPPEAFF. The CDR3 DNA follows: TGTGCCACCAGCAGAGGTGCAGACCCCCCTGAAGCTTTCTTT.

CDR3 loop: CASSSPTQGATYEQYF. Here the CDR3 DNA reads TGTGCCAGCAGTTCGCCGACCCAGGGGGCCACCTACGAGCAGTACTTC. The rearrangement links TRBV28 to TRBJ2-7; TRBD1 agrees at 8 bases. The V segment lost 4 bases and the J segment 2 bases; nucleotides outside the gene matches: 10. Germline V gene lookup returns CDR1 MDHEN and CDR2 SYDVKM. This CDR3 is built from 16 residues.

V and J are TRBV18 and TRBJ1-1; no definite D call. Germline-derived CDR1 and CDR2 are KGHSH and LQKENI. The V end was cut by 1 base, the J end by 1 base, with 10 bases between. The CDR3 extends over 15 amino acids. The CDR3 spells CASSPQGGSNTEAFF. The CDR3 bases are TGTGCCAGCTCACCACAGGGAGGGTCGAACACTGAAGCTTTCTTT.

This CDR3 reads CASSLGGGNSGANVLTF. CDR3 DNA sequence: TGTGCCAGCAGCTTGGGCGGGGGCAACTCTGGGGCCAACGTCCTGACTTTC. The V call is TRBV7-3, the J call TRBJ2-6; D is possibly TRBD2 (7 bases). Germline loops: CDR1 SGHTA, CDR2 FQGTGA. The CDR3 totals 17 residues. Trimming took 3 bases from V and 0 from J, leaving 12 bases between them.

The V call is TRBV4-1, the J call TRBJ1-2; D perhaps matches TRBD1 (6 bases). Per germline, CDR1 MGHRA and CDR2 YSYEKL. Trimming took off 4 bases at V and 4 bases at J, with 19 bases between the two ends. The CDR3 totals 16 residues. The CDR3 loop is CASSPSAGGASYGYTF. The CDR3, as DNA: TGCGCCAGCAGCCCTTCCGCGGGGGGCGCATCCTATGGCTACACCTTC.

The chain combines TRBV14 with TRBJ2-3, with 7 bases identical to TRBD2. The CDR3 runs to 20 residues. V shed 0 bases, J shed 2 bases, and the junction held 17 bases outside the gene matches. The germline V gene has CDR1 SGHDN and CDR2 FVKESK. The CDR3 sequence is CASSQEWLAESYPYTDTQYF. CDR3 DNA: TGTGCCAGCAGCCAAGAATGGCTAGCGGAGTCCTATCCCTACACAGATACGCAGTATTTT.

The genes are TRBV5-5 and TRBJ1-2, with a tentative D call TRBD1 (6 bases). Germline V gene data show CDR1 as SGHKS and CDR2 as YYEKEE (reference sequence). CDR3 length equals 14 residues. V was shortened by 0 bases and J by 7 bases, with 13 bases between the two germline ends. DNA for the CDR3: TGTGCCAGCAGCTTGGTGGCAGCAGGGGTTGGCTACACCTTC. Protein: CASSLVAAGVGYTF. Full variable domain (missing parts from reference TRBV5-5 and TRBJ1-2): DAGVTQSPTHLIKTRGQQVTLRCSPISGHKSVSWYQQVLGQGPQFIFQYYEKEERGRGNFPDRFSARQFPNYSSELNVNALLLGDSALYLCASSLVAAGVGYTFGSGTRLTVV.

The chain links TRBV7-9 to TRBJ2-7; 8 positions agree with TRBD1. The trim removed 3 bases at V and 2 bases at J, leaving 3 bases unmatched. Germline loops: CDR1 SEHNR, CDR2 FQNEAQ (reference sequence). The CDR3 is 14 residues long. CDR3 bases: TGTGCCAGCAGCTTCCGGGACAGGCCCTACGAGCAGTACTTC. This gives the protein CASSFRDRPYEQYF.